This TCR beta chain was identified in a study of CD8 T cells in Susac syndrome. Concerning this clonotype: Its antigen is still unknown.

V shed 0 bases and J shed 6 bases, with 9 bases lying between them. The CDR3 consists of 13 residues. Germline lookup yields CDR1 WSHSY and CDR2 SAAADI. Random hexamers were used to reverse transcribe the RNA input (roughly 0.5 to 1 ug). Across 54 Vbeta and 13 Jbeta, TCR beta CDR3 was amplified with immunoSEQ multiplex PCR. MiXCR, applied by TCRdb to the immunoSEQ multiplex PCR reads, yields one record per CDR3 protein. Found here are 140,000 or so distinct CDR3 sequences, roughly 95% of them singletons; the top ten hold over 0.07%. High-throughput TCR beta sequencing covered peripheral CD8+ and CD4+ T cells. Healthy donors formed controls matched for age and sex. Study-wide results and caveats: As the study acknowledged, the number of individuals who were part of its TCR sequencing and HLA analysis was relatively small.

The receptor was isolated from a human donor in good health. The chain couples TRBV10-2 to TRBJ2-7; the D is unclear. Material for sequencing was CD4+ T cells from PBMCs. The CDR3 DNA sequence: TGCGCCAGCAGTGAGTCAGCGTCAAGCGAGCAGTACTTC. Translation gives CASSESASSEQYF.